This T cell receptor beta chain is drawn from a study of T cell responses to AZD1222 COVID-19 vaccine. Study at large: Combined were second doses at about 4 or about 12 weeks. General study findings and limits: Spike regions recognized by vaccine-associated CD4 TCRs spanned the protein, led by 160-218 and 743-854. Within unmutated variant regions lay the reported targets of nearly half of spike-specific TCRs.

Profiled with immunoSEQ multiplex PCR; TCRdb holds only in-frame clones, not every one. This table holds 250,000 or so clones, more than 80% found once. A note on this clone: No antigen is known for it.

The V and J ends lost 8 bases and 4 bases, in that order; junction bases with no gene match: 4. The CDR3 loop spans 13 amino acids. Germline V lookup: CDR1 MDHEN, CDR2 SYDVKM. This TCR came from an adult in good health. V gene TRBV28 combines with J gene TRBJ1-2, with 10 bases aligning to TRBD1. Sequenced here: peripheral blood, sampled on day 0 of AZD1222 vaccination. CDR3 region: CASRTGGGYGYTF. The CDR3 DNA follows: TGTGCCAGCCGGACAGGGGGAGGCTATGGCTACACCTTC.